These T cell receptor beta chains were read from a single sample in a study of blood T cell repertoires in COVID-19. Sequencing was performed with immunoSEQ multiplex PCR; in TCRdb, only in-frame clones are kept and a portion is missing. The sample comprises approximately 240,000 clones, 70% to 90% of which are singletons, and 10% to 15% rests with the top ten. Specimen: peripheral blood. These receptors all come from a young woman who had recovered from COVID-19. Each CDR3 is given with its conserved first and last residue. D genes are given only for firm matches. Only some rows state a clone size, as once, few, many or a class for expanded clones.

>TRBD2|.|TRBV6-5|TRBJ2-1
CASSYMIAGGPGEQFF
TGTGCCAGCAGTTACATGATTGCGGGAGGGCCTGGTGAGCAGTTCTTC
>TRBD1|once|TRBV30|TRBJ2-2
CAWSVQGAGTGELFF
TGTGCCTGGAGTGTCCAGGGGGCTGGGACCGGGGAGCTGTTTTTT
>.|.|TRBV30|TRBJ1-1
CAWRSFTDEAFF
TGTGCCTGGAGAAGCTTCACAGACGAAGCTTTCTTT
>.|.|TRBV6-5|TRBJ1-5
CASSYQGNQPQHF
TGTGCCAGCAGTTACCAGGGCAATCAGCCCCAGCATTTT
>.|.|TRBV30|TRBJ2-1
CAWANFREYNEQFF
TGTGCCTGGGCCAACTTCCGCGAGTACAATGAGCAGTTCTTC
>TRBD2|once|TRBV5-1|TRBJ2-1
CASSLGTSETYNEQFF
TGCGCCAGCAGCTTGGGGACTAGCGAGACCTACAATGAGCAGTTCTTC
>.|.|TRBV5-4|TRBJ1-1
CASNNWNTEAFF
TGTGCCAGCAATAATTGGAACACTGAAGCTTTCTTT
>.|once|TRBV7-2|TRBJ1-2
CASSLQGSSYTF
TGTGCCAGCAGCTTACAGGGATCGAGCTACACCTTC
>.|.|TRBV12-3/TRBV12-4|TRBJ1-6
CASRSNNSPLHF
TGTGCCAGCAGATCCAATAATTCACCCCTCCACTTT
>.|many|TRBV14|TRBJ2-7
CASSLNLERQYF
TGTGCCAGCAGCCTTAACCTGGAGAGGCAGTACTTC
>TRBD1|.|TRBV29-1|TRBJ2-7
CSGLGTGGGGYEQYF
TGCAGCGGATTAGGGACAGGGGGAGGTGGGTACGAGCAGTACTTC
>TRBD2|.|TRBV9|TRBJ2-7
CASSPRDRATSGSSYEQYF
TGTGCCAGCAGCCCTCGGGACAGGGCTACTAGCGGGAGCTCCTACGAGCAGTACTTC
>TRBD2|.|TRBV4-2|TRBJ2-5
CASSPLGVGGMYQETQYF
TGTGCCAGCAGCCCTCTTGGGGTGGGAGGGATGTACCAAGAGACCCAGTACTTC
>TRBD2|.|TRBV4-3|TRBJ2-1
CASSQEAAGYNEQFF
TGCGCCAGCAGCCAAGAGGCAGCGGGGTACAATGAGCAGTTCTTC
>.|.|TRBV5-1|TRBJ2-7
CASSSDSSYEQYF
TGCGCCAGCAGCTCTGACAGCTCCTACGAGCAGTACTTC
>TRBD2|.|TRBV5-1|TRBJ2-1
CASGYGGDGYNEQFF
TGCGCCAGCGGCTACGGGGGGGATGGCTACAATGAGCAGTTCTTC
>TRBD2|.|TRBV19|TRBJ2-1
CASSLIAGRYNEQFF
TGTGCCAGTAGTTTGATAGCGGGACGATACAATGAGCAGTTCTTC
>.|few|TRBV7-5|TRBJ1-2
CARTKLYTF
TGTGCCAGAACGAAACTCTACACCTTC